This TCR beta chain was obtained from a study of OX40 agonist ivuxolimab in advanced cancers. Study-wide context: Ivuxolimab, which targeted the costimulatory receptor OX40 (CD134), was an agonistic, fully human IgG2 monoclonal antibody. Intravenous ivuxolimab was administered to patients every 2 weeks at six dose levels: 0.01, 0.1, 0.3, 1.5, 3 and 10 mg/kg. Of the roughly 51 dose-escalation patients, hepatocellular carcinoma was present in approximately 20, melanoma in around 15, renal cell carcinoma in 9 and head and neck cancer in 9. In the dose-escalation cohort, roughly 80% of patients were male, and the mean age was approximately 60 years, with a range of about 20 to 90. Prior anti-PD-1, anti-PD-L1 or anti-CTLA-4 therapy was permitted, and about 40% of dose-escalation patients had received checkpoint inhibitors. Partial responses occurred in three dose-escalation patients, of whom one had hepatocellular carcinoma and two had cutaneous melanoma. Peripheral TCRbeta sequencing was intended to test whether TCR sequence diversity was altered and clonal T-cell expansion was caused by ivuxolimab. The paper reports the monotherapy dose-escalation portion (N of about 54 patients) of the phase I ivuxolimab trial. The full study reports these points: On average, CD8+ T cells showed more expanded clones than CD4+ T cells after ivuxolimab. In the 0.1-3.0 mg/kg groups, partial responders were among the patients with the lowest normalized peripheral clonal expansion, particularly in CD8+ T cells. Antigen specificity was not determined for the clonally expanded peripheral T cells. At doses of 0.1 to 3.0 mg/kg, clonal expansion of both CD4+ and CD8+ T cells in blood was seen between baseline and week 6. Low levels of normalized T-cell clonal expansion were also seen in some nonresponding patients.

There are 12 amino acids in the CDR3, from cysteine to phenylalanine inclusive. Of all the DNA, just the CDR3 is kept, 36 bases in frame from base 1. The trial excluded patients who had a history of autoimmune disease or who were on systemic immunosuppression. Peripheral blood for TCR sequencing was collected from all dose cohorts at baseline, on cycle 4 day 1, and on cycle 7 day 1. The samples were drawn from a first-in-human, open-label, multicenter phase I dose-escalation trial of ivuxolimab. Adults with locally advanced or metastatic melanoma, renal cell carcinoma, hepatocellular carcinoma or head and neck squamous cell carcinoma were enrolled in the trial. Before TCR sequencing, CD4+ T cells and CD8+ T cells from peripheral blood were sorted into separate populations. To sequence the TCRbeta CDR3 region, genomic DNA was isolated from the sorted cells. TCRbeta CDR3 regions were sequenced using the immunoSEQ Assay. The table comes from immuneACCESS by way of TCRdb, which keeps in-frame sequences with V and J called. Part of the clones is missing from these tables; in studies checked, under half for an unresolved V gene and the rest for unknown reasons. This sample gives 30,000 to 45,000 clones in total; just under 75% of them show up just once. Jointly, the top ten make up about 18% of the sample.

Details on this clone: Its antigen is still unknown. The junction shows a germline mismatch at one end, possibly a read error.

Sequenced material: CD4+ or CD8+ T cells sorted from blood, taken in a trial of the OX40 agonist ivuxolimab. The receptor comes from an adult with an advanced solid tumor such as melanoma, head and neck, liver or kidney cancer. The receptor chain draws on TRBV5-3 and TRBJ1-1, with the D gene not clear enough to name. TRBV5-3 is an open reading frame, and its role is uncertain. For the CDR3, the sequence is CASSLVVTEAFF. The DNA reads TGTGCCAGCAGCTTAGTGGTCACTGAAGCTTTCTTT.